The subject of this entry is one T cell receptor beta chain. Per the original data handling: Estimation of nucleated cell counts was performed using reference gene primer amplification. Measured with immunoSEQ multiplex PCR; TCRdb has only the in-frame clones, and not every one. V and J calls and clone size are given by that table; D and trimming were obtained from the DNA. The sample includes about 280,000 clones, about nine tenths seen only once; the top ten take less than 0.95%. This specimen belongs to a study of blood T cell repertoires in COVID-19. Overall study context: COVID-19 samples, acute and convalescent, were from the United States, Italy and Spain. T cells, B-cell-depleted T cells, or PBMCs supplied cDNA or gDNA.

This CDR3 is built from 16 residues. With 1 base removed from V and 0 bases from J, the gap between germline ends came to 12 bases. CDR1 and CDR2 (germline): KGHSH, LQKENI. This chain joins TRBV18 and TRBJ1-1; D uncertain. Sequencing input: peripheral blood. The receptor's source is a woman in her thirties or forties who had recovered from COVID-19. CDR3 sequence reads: CASSPLLTTMNTEAFF. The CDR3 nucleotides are TGTGCCAGCTCACCACTTTTGACAACCATGAACACTGAAGCTTTCTTT.